This T cell receptor (beta chain) was sequenced for a study of regulatory T cells in long-lasting Graves disease. Study-wide findings and caveats: Reduced TCR diversity was observed in persistent Graves' patients versus newly diagnosed patients.

Time point in this sample: newly diagnosed GD, antithyroid drugs for less than 3 months. PBMC-extracted RNA yielded the TCR library. This clonotype was seen at least ten times. Its antigen is undetermined. Looked up from germline, CDR1 is SGHTA and CDR2 is FQGTGA. The length of the CDR3 is 14 residues. With 1 base removed from V and 6 bases from J, the gap between germline ends came to 11 bases. The authors built TCR beta libraries using iRepertoire HTBI primers and Arm-PCR of CDR3 regions. MiXCR was run by TCRdb on the multiplex PCR reads, yielding one entry per CDR3 protein. The table records hundreds of thousands of distinct CDR3 sequences, 16% of them present only once. These data were also reused for a study on T cells in Graves' hyperthyroidism and ophthalmopathy.

The gene calls are TRBV7-3 and TRBJ2-3, with D perhaps TRBD1 or TRBD2 (5 bases each). The receptor's source is a woman aged 35 to 59 with Graves disease. The specimen was peripheral blood mononuclear cells (PBMCs), collected at new diagnosis, from a patient treated with antithyroid drugs. CDR3 nucleotide sequence: TGTGCCAGCAGCTTAAGTGGGGGATCGGATACGCAGTATTTT. Translation: CASSLSGGSDTQYF.